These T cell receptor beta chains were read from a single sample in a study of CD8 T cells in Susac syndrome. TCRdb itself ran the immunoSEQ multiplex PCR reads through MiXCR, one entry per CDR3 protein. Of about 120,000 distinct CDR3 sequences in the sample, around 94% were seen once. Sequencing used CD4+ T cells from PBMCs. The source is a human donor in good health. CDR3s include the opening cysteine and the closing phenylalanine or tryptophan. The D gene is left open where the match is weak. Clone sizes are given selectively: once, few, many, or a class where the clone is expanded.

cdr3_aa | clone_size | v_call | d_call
CASSFELAGETQYF | NA | TRBV7-9 | NA
CASSLAGGSSGANVLTF | few | TRBV6-1 | TRBD2
CASSYGLFLYSNQPQHF | NA | TRBV6-2/TRBV6-3 | NA
CASRGGGSGETQYF | NA | TRBV5-4 | TRBD2
CASSLGLAGGRTSTDTQYF | once | TRBV5-1 | TRBD2
CATSDSGRAQETQYF | NA | TRBV24-1 | TRBD2
CASSQGGAVETQYF | NA | TRBV4-2 | NA
CATSRDSLRPVGTQYF | once | TRBV15 | NA
CASSQGGPAGSGYEQYF | NA | TRBV3-1 | NA
CASSSASGSGADTQYF | NA | TRBV12-3/TRBV12-4 | TRBD2
CASGPSYEQYF | few | TRBV12-5 | NA
CASSLKGTF | NA | TRBV5-4 | NA
CASSLAEAGGRETQYF | NA | TRBV5-5 | TRBD2
CARDIGSGANVLTF | NA | TRBV7-2 | NA
CAISDGYGGSGANVLTF | NA | TRBV10-3 | NA
CSAEGQPKETQYF | NA | TRBV29-1 | NA
CASSLETGQETQYF | NA | TRBV5-1 | NA
CASSQDGLRGQGYTF | NA | TRBV3-1 | NA
CSVLTSTGNYEQYF | once | TRBV29-1 | NA
CSVAMRRVDYGYTF | NA | TRBV29-1 | NA
CASSLLEGPQFF | NA | TRBV12-3/TRBV12-4 | NA
CASSQVGTSGAPYEQYF | NA | TRBV3-1 | TRBD2
CASRPRLAGEETQYF | few | TRBV12-3/TRBV12-4 | TRBD2
CASSLVGRGYEQYF | NA | TRBV7-9 | TRBD2